Below, 20 T cell receptor beta chains from the same sample are listed, as sequenced in a study of T cells in Graves' hyperthyroidism and ophthalmopathy. Researchers amplified the TCR beta CDR3 regions from RNA transcripts. In the first-round RT-PCR of the TCR CDR3, the HTBI primer set was used. TCRdb re-called the multiplex PCR reads through MiXCR, storing one row per CDR3 protein. This sample carries over 650,000 distinct CDR3 sequences, approximately 16% of them seen once, and the ten largest clones take around 8%. The sample taken for sequencing was blood. These receptors were taken from a young man with Graves' hyperthyroidism.

The chain recombines TRBV5-1 with TRBJ2-3; D gene ambiguous. The CDR3 extends over 15 amino acids. The germline V gene has CDR1 SGHRS and CDR2 YFSETQ. Trimming removed 4 bases at V and 0 bases at J, with 12 bases between. CDR3 amino acids: CASSPSSQSTDTQYF. The DNA for the CDR3 is TGCGCCAGCAGCCCGAGTTCACAGAGCACAGATACGCAGTATTTT.

Points on this clonotype: It is likely a read error, because the conserved phenylalanine at the end of the CDR3 is missing. This sequence joins TRBV29-1 and TRBJ2-7; no firm D call. This CDR3 contains 11 residues. V lost 6 bases and J 6 bases, leaving 12 bases between the germline ends. CDR1 and CDR2 from the germline V gene are SQVTM and ANQGSEA. The CDR3 DNA reads as TGCAGCGTCACCCTAGGCCCCGAGCAGTACCTC. Translation gives CSVTLGPEQYL.

This clonotype turned up a few times. The chain combines TRBV6-1 with TRBJ2-3, with D unresolved. The germline CDR1 and CDR2 sequences are MNHNS and SASEGT. Trimming removed 8 bases from V and 0 bases from J, with 6 bases in between. This CDR3 has 12 residues. DNA for the CDR3: TGTGCCAGCGCCTTAAGCACAGATACGCAGTATTTT. As protein: CASALSTDTQYF.

This clonotype has ten or more counts. The chain recombines TRBV7-2 with TRBJ2-7, with 8 positions matching TRBD2. V trimming: 5 bases; J trimming: 3 bases; junction bases outside the gene matches: 9. The CDR3 runs to 15 residues. In germline, CDR1 is SGHTA, CDR2 FQGNSA. The CDR3 loop is CASSPGLVSGYEQYF. In nucleotides, the CDR3 is TGTGCCAGCAGCCCGGGACTAGTTTCGGGCTACGAGCAGTACTTC.

This clonotype was counted many times. V gene TRBV6-1 combines with J gene TRBJ1-1; tentative D call: TRBD1 (5 bases). Per germline, CDR1 MNHNS and CDR2 SASEGT. CDR3 length: 12 amino acids. V gave up 6 bases and J gave up 8 bases, with 13 bases separating them. In DNA, the CDR3 is TGTGCCAGCAGGCTTAGCGCAGGGGAAGCTTTCTTT. It translates to CASRLSAGEAFF.

The chain recombines TRBV7-2 with TRBJ1-1; a possible D gene is TRBD1 (5 bases). The CDR3 consists of 13 residues. CDR1 is SGHTA and CDR2 is FQGNSA in the germline V gene. The ends were cut back, 3 bases at V and 5 bases at J, with 10 bases in the middle. Here the CDR3 DNA reads TGTGCCAGCAGCTTCGGCAGGGATACTGAAGCTTTCTTT. It specifies CASSFGRDTEAFF. Looking up the rest from reference TRBV7-2 and TRBJ1-1 gives the full variable domain: GAGVSQSPSNKVTEKGKDVELRCDPISGHTALYWYRQSLGQGLEFLIYFQGNSAPDKSGLPSDRFSAERTGGSVSTLTIQRTQQEDSAVYLCASSFGRDTEAFFGQGTRLTVV.

The sample holds a few counts of this clonotype. V and J are TRBV7-2 and TRBJ1-6; no firm D call. CDR1 and CDR2 (germline): SGHTA, FQGNSA. This CDR3 spans 14 amino acids. Deletions cut 6 bases from V and 0 bases from J, with 6 bases between. CDR3 sequence: CASRQSSYNSPLHF. CDR3 DNA sequence: TGTGCCAGCAGACAGAGCTCCTATAATTCACCCCTCCACTTT.

The V gene is TRBV25-1, the J gene TRBJ2-3, with TRBD1 identical over 10 bases. Germline CDR1 is MGHDK and CDR2 is SYGVNS. V lost 3 bases to trimming and J lost 4 bases; unmatched junction nucleotides: 4. This CDR3 is 15 amino acids long. The CDR3 region is CASSETGGSADTQYF. DNA for the CDR3: TGTGCCAGCAGTGAGACAGGGGGCAGCGCAGATACGCAGTATTTT.

This clonotype appeared many times. The genes are TRBV28 and TRBJ1-6, with a possible D match to TRBD1 (5 bases). This CDR3 is 14 amino acids long. V shed 3 bases and J shed 11 bases, with 14 bases lying between them. Germline V gene sequence: CDR1 MDHEN, CDR2 SYDVKM. CDR3 nucleotides: TGTGCCAGCAGTTTCTGGGGCAGGGCTACACCCCTCCACTTT. It is translated as CASSFWGRATPLHF.

The sample holds many counts of this clonotype. V is TRBV27 and J is TRBJ2-1; D possibly uses TRBD1 or TRBD2 (5 bases each). The CDR3 is 13 amino acids. The ends were cut back, 3 bases at V and 6 bases at J, with 9 bases in the middle. CDR1 and CDR2 (germline): MNHEY, SMNVEV (reference sequence). The CDR3 region is CASSLVGTNEQFF. DNA for the CDR3: TGTGCCAGCAGTTTGGTAGGGACCAATGAGCAGTTCTTC.

The rearrangement joins TRBV6-1 to TRBJ1-5; 10 nucleotides agree with TRBD1. V dropped 4 bases and J dropped 3; count of bases not matched to a gene: 9. The CDR3 has 17 residues. Germline V gene data show CDR1 as MNHNS and CDR2 as SASEGT. CDR3 amino acids: CASSAGQGRNVNQPQHF. The CDR3 nucleotides are TGTGCCAGCAGTGCGGGACAGGGGCGAAATGTCAATCAGCCCCAGCATTTT.

This clonotype was seen only once. The chain combines TRBV28 with TRBJ1-3; D is undetermined. Germline V gene sequence: CDR1 MDHEN, CDR2 SYDVKM. Trimming took 3 bases from V and 0 from J, leaving 12 bases between them. The CDR3 contains 16 residues. The CDR3 loop reads CASSLAISYSGNTIYF. The CDR3 region has the DNA TGTGCCAGCAGTTTGGCCATATCCTACTCTGGAAACACCATATATTTT.

Of note for this clonotype: A much bigger clone sits one base away, suggesting this may be a read error. The V and J genes are TRBV2 and TRBJ2-7; D not resolved. Trimming pared 3 bases from V and 2 bases from J, leaving 5 bases between. The CDR3 is 12 residues long. Germline CDR1 SNHLY, CDR2 FYNNEI. CDR3 DNA sequence: TGTGCCAGCAGTGAGGTGGCCTACGAGCAGTACTTC. Protein: CASSEVAYEQYF.

This clonotype was observed at least ten times. The chain links TRBV18 to TRBJ1-2; D is ambiguous. V was trimmed by 0 bases and J by 6 bases, leaving 8 bases between them. This CDR3 contains 13 residues. CDR1 is KGHSH and CDR2 is LQKENI in the germline V gene. This CDR3 is CASSPPRGDGYTF. CDR3 sequence (DNA): TGTGCCAGCTCACCACCCAGAGGCGATGGCTACACCTTC.

In this sample, this clonotype turned up many times. The chain carries TRBV28 and TRBJ2-5; no reliable D call. The germline CDR1 and CDR2 sequences are MDHEN and SYDVKM. CDR3 length equals 15 residues. Trimming removed 4 bases from V and 2 bases from J, with 14 bases in between. The CDR3 DNA reads as TGTGCCAGCAGTTCACCCCATGGTAAACAAGAGACCCAGTACTTC. Translating it yields CASSSPHGKQETQYF.

This clonotype occurred a few times. The chain is built from TRBV7-9 and TRBJ2-5; D assignment may be TRBD1 or TRBD2 (5 bases each). Germline values: CDR1 SEHNR, CDR2 FQNEAQ (reference sequence). This CDR3 region has 12 residues. V lost 10 bases and J lost 3, with 12 bases in between. CDR3 nucleotide sequence: TGTGCCATCCGGGACGGAAAAGAGACCCAGTACTTC. Amino acid sequence: CAIRDGKETQYF.

This clonotype was seen repeatedly, ten times or more. The V gene is TRBV7-2, the J gene TRBJ1-3; 7 nucleotides align to TRBD1. Germline V gene sequence: CDR1 SGHTA, CDR2 FQGNSA. CDR3 length: 15 amino acids. The J segment lost 4 bases and the V segment lost 0 bases, leaving 3 bases of the junction unmatched. CDR3 in amino acids: CASSLAGTEGNTIYF. The CDR3, as DNA: TGTGCCAGCAGCTTAGCCGGGACAGAAGGAAACACCATATATTTT.

This clonotype was seen at least ten times. J is TRBJ1-2 and V is TRBV11-3, with 7 bases aligning to TRBD1. Losses at the gene ends were 0 bases for V and 4 bases for J; bases not matched to a gene: 2. This CDR3 spans 14 amino acids. Germline assignment: CDR1 SGHNT and CDR2 YENEEA. The CDR3 loop is CASSLDGTAYGYTF. For the CDR3, the DNA is TGTGCCAGCAGCTTAGATGGGACAGCCTATGGCTACACCTTC.

This clonotype appeared once. The junction departs from the called germline gene at one end, perhaps through a read error. This sequence joins TRBV6-2 or TRBV6-3 and TRBJ2-3; 10 nucleotides line up with TRBD2. CDR3 length: 17 amino acids. Per germline, CDR1 MNHEY and CDR2 SVGEGT. CDR3 sequence (DNA): TGTGCCGGCAGTTACTCTGGGCTAGCGGGAGTGCCAGATACGCAGTATTTT. This sequence encodes CAGSYSGLAGVPDTQYF.

The rearrangement uses TRBV6-1 and TRBJ2-1; 8 nucleotides align to TRBD2. CDR1 is MNHNS, CDR2 SASEGT, per germline. J gave up 7 bases and V 2 bases, and 16 bases lay outside the gene matches. CDR3 length: 18 amino acids. The DNA of the CDR3 is TGTGCCAGCAGTGAACTTCCAGGGGCGGGAGGTCGGGAAAATGAGCAGTTCTTC. Amino acids: CASSELPGAGGRENEQFF.